The entry below gives a single TCR beta chain sequence along with its context. No antigen is known for it. This specimen belongs to a study of cytomegalovirus exposure and HLA in healthy donors. General observations from the study: A later analysis found TCR association rates differed by HLA locus, highest for DRB1 and lowest for HLA-C.

The CDR3 length is 8 residues. Germline assignment: CDR1 MDHEN and CDR2 SYDVKM. The PCR ran on 60 Vbeta and 13 Jbeta primers. Libraries were prepared by immunoSEQ multiplex PCR; TCRdb keeps only in-frame clonotypes and omits some of them. The data show around 200,000 clones, 70% to 80% seen once. This receptor was obtained from a male donor in good health and CMV-seronegative. Sequencing was performed on PBMCs. The J gene is TRBJ1-2, the V gene TRBV28; D perhaps matches TRBD1 (5 bases). The DNA for the CDR3 is TGTGGGGACTTAAGCTACACCTTC. It yields the protein CGDLSYTF.